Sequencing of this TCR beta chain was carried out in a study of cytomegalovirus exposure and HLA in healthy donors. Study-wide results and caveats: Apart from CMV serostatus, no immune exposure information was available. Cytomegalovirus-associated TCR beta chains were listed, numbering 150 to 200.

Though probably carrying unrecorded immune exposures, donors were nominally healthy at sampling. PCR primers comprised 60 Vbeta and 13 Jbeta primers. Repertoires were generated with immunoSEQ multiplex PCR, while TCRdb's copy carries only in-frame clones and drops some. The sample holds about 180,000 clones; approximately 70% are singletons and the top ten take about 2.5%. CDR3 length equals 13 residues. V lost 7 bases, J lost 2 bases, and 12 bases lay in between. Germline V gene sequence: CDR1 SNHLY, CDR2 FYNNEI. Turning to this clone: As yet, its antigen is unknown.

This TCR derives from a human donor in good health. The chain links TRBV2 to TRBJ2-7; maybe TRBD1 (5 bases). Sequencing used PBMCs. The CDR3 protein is CASNSQGTYEQYF. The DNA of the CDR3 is TGTGCCAGCAATAGCCAGGGTACCTACGAGCAGTACTTC.